This T cell receptor beta chain emerged from a study of T cells in Graves' hyperthyroidism and ophthalmopathy. On the study more broadly: Peripheral blood was taken when the disease was first diagnosed, before any treatment began.

The germline V gene encodes CDR1 SNHLY and CDR2 FYNNEI. The CDR3 totals 16 residues. V lost 5 bases and J 5 bases, leaving 18 bases between the germline ends. The investigators amplified TCR beta CDR3 regions from RNA transcripts. Primed by the HTBI set, a first-round RT-PCR was run on the TCR CDR3. TCRdb analysed the multiplex PCR reads with MiXCR anew, one entry per CDR3 protein. Of 660,000 or so distinct CDR3 sequences in the sample, less than 25% were seen once. This clonotype has a handful of counts. What it binds is not known. Regarding the study as a whole: The majority of expanded thyroid clonotypes above 0.001 also appeared in blood. Ophthalmopathy stood apart from stable hyperthyroidism in a 13 V-J model.

This rearrangement joins TRBV2 to TRBJ2-2, with D possibly matching TRBD2 (6 bases). Sequencing was done on a sample of blood. The sequence was obtained from a man in his thirties or forties with Graves' ophthalmopathy. In DNA form, the CDR3 reads TGTGCCAGCAGTTTAGCGGCCAGCATTTTAACCGGGGAGCTGTTTTTT. It encodes CASSLAASILTGELFF.